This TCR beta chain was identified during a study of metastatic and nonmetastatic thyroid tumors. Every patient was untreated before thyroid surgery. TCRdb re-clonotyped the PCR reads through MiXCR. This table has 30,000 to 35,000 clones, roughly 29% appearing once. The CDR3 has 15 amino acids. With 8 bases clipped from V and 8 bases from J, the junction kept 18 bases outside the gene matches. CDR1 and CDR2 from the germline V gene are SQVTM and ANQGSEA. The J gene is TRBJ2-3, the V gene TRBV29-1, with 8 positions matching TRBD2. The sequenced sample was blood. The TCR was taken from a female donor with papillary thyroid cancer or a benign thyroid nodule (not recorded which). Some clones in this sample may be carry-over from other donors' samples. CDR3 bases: TGCAGCCCGGGGGGGCGGAGGTCCAAAAAAGGTACGCAGTATTTT. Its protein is CSPGGRRSKKGTQYF.